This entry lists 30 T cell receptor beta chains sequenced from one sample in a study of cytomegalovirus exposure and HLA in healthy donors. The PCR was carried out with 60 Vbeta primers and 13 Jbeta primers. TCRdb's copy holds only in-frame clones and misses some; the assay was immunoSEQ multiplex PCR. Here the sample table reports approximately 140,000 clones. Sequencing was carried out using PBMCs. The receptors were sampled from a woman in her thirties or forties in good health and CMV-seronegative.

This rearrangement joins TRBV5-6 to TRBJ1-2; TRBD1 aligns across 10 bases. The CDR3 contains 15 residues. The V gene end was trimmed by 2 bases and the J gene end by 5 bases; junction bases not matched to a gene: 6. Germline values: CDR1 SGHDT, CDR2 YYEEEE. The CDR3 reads CASSFGQGVLYGYTF. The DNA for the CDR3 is TGTGCCAGCAGCTTCGGACAGGGGGTGCTGTATGGCTACACCTTC.

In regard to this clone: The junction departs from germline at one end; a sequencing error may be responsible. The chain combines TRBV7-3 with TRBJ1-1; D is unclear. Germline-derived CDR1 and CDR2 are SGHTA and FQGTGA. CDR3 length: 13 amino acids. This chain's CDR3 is CASSLTKRTEAFF. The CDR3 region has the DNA TGTGCCAGCAGCCTAACGAAGCGGACTGAAGCTTTCTTT.

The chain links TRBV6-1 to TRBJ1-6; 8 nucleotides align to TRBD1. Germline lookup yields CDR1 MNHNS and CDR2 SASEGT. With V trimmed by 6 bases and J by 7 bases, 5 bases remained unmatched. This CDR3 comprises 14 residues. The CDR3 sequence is CASSLDRANSPLHF. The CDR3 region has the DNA TGTGCCAGCAGCCTGGACAGGGCGAATTCACCCCTCCACTTT.

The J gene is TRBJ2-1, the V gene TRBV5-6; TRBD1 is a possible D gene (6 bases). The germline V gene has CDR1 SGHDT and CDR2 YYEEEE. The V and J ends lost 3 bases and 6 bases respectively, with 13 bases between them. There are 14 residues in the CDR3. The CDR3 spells CASSSTGQTNEQFF. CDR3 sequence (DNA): TGTGCCAGCAGCTCCACTGGACAGACCAATGAGCAGTTCTTC.

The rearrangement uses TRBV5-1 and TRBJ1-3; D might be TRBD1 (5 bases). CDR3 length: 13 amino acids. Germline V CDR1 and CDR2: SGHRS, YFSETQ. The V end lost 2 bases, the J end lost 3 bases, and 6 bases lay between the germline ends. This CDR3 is CASSLQVGNTIYF. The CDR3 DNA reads TGCGCCAGCAGCTTACAGGTTGGAAACACCATATATTTT.

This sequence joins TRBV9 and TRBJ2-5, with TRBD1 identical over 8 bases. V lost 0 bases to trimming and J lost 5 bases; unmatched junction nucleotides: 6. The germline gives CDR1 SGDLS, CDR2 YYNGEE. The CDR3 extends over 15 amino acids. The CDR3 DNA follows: TGTGCCAGCAGCGTAGCAGGGGGCGCCCGGGAGACCCAGTACTTC. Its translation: CASSVAGGARETQYF.

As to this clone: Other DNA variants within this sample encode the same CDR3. The CDR3 spells CASSLGSSGELFF. In DNA, the CDR3 is TGTGCCAGCAGCTTGGGTAGCTCCGGGGAGCTGTTTTTT. The rearrangement uses TRBV7-6 and TRBJ2-2; D gene ambiguous. Germline V gives CDR1 SGHVS, CDR2 FNYEAQ. The CDR3 totals 13 residues. V shed 3 bases and J shed 6 bases, with 8 bases lying between them. The full variable domain, in which reference TRBV7-6 and TRBJ2-2 provide the parts outside the CDR3, is GAGVSQSPRYKVTKRGQDVALRCDPISGHVSLYWYRQALGQGPEFLTYFNYEAQQDKSGLPNDRFSAERPEGSISTLTIQRTEQRDSAMYRCASSLGSSGELFFGEGSRLTVL.

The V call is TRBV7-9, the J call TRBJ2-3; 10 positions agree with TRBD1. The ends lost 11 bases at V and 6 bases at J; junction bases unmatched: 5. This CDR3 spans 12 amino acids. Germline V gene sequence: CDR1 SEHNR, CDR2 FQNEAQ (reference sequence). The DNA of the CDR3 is TGTGCCGGGGGGACAGGGGTGGATACGCAGTATTTT. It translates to CAGGTGVDTQYF.

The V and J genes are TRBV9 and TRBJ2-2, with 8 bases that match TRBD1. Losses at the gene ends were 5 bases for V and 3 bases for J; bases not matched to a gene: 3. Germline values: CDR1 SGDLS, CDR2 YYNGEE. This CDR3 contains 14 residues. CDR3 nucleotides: TGTGCCAGCAGGGGGACAGGTTACACCGGGGAGCTGTTTTTT. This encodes CASRGTGYTGELFF.

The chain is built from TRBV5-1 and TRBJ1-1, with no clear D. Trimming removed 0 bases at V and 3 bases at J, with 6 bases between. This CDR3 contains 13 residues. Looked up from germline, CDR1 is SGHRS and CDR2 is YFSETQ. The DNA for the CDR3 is TGCGCCAGCAGCTTGGACGTAGACACTGAAGCTTTCTTT. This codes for CASSLDVDTEAFF.

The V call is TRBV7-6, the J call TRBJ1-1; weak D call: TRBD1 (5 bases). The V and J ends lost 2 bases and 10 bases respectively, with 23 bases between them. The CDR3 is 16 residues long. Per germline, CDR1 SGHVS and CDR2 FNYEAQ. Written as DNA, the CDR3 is TGTGCCAGCAGCTTACTCCAGGGCGGGGGTCGACCTGGAGCTTTCTTT. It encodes CASSLLQGGGRPGAFF.

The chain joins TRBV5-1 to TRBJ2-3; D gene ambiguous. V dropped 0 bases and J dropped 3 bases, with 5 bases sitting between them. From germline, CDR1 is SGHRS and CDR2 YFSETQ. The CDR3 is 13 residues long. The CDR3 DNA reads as TGCGCCAGCAGCTTGGTTATTACAGATACGCAGTATTTT. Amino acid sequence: CASSLVITDTQYF.

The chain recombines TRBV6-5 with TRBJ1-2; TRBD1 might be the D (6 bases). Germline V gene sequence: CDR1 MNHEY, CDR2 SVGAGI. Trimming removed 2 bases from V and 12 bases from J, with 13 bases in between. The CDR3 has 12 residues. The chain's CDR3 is CASSYSTGTNTF. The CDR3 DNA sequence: TGTGCCAGCAGTTACAGCACAGGGACGAACACCTTC.

The CDR3 region has the DNA TGTGCCAGCAGTCCCTGGCAGGTCTACACCGAGCAGTACTTC. Residues: CASSPWQVYTEQYF. This chain uses TRBV5-4 with TRBJ2-7; D not certain. From germline, CDR1 is SGHNT and CDR2 YYREEE (reference sequence). V was cut by 5 bases and J by 6 bases, with 18 bases left in between. The CDR3 consists of 14 residues.

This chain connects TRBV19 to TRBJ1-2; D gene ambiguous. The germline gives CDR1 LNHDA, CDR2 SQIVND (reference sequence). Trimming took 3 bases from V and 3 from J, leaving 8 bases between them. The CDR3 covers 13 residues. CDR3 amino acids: CASSINVDYGYTF. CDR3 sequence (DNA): TGTGCCAGTAGTATCAACGTAGACTATGGCTACACCTTC.

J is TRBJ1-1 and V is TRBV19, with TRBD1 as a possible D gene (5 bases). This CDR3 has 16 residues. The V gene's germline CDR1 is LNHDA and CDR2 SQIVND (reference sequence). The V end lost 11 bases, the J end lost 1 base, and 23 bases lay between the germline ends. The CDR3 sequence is CACKQAYAERNTEAFF. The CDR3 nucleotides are TGTGCCTGCAAACAGGCTTACGCGGAGAGGAACACTGAAGCTTTCTTT.

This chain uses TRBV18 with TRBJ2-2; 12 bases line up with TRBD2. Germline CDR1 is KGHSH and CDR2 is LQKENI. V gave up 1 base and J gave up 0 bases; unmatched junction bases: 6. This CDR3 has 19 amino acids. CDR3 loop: CASSPRSSSGGANTGELFF. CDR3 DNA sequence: TGTGCCAGCTCACCACGGTCTTCTAGCGGGGGGGCGAACACCGGGGAGCTGTTTTTT. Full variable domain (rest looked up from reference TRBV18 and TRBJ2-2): NAGVMQNPRHLVRRRGQEARLRCSPMKGHSHVYWYRQLPEEGLKFMVYLQKENIIDESGMPKERFSAEFPKEGPSILRIQQVVRGDSAAYFCASSPRSSSGGANTGELFFGEGSRLTVL.

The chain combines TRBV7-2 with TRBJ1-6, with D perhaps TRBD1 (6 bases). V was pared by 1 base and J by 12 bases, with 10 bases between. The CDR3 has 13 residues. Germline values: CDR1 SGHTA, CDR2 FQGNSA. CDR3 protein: CASSLDRVKPLHF. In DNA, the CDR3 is TGTGCCAGCAGCTTAGACAGGGTAAAACCCCTCCACTTT.

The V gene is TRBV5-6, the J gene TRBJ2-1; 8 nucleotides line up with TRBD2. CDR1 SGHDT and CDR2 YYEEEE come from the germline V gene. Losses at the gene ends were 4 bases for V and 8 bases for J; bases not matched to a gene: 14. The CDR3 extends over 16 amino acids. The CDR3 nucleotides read TGTGCCAGCAGCCTCCTCGGGGCGGGGGGAGAACATGAGCAGTTCTTC. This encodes CASSLLGAGGEHEQFF.

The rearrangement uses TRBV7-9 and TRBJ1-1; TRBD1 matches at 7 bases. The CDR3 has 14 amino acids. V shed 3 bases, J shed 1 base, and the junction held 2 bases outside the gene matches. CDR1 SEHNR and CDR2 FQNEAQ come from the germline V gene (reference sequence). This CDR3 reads CASSFGTANTEAFF. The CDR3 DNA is TGTGCCAGCAGCTTCGGGACAGCGAACACTGAAGCTTTCTTT.

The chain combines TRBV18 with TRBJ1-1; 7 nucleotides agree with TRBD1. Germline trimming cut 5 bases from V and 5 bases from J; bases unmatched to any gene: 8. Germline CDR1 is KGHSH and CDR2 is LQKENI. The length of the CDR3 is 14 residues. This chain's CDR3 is CASSSSGGNTEAFF. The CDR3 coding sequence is TGTGCCAGCTCATCGTCAGGGGGGAATACTGAAGCTTTCTTT.

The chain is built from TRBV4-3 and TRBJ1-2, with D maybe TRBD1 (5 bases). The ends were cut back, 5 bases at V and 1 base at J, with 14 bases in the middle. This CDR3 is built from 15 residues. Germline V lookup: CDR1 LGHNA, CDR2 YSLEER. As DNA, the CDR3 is TGCGCCAGCAGCGAGACAGTGCCTCTTAACTATGGCTACACCTTC. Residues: CASSETVPLNYGYTF.

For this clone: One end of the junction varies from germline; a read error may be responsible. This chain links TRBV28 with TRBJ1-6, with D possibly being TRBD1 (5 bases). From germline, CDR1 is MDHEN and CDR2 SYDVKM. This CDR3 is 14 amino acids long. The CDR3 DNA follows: TGTGCCAGCAGTTTGGGGGGATATAATTCACCCCCCCACTTT. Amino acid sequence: CASSLGGYNSPPHF. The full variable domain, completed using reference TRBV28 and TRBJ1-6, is DVKVTQSSRYLVKRTGEKVFLECVQDMDHENMFWYRQDPGLGLRLIYFSYDVKMKEKGDIPEGYSVSREKKERFSLILESASTNQTSMYLCASSLGGYNSPPHFGNGTRLTVT.

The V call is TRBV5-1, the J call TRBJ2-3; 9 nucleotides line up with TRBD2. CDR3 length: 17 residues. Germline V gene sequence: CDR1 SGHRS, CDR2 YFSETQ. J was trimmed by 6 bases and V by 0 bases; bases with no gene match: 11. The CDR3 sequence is CASSLAPQRGVGDTQYF. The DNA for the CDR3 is TGCGCCAGCAGCTTGGCCCCTCAGCGGGGGGTCGGGGATACGCAGTATTTT. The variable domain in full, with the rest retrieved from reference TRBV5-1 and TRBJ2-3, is KAGVTQTPRYLIKTRGQQVTLSCSPISGHRSVSWYQQTPGQGLQFLFEYFSETQRNKGNFPGRFSGRQFSNSRSEMNVSTLELGDSALYLCASSLAPQRGVGDTQYFGPGTRLTVL.

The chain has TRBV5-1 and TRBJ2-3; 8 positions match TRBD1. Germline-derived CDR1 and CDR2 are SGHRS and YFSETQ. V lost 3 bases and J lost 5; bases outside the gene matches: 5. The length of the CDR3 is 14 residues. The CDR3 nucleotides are TGCGCCAGCAGCTCCCAGGGGGCTGGAGATACGCAGTATTTT. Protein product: CASSSQGAGDTQYF.

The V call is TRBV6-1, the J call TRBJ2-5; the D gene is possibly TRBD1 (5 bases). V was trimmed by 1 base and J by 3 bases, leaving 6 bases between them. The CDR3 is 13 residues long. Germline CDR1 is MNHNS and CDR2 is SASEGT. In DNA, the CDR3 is TGTGCCAGCAGTGAAGGACAGAAAGAGACCCAGTACTTC. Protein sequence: CASSEGQKETQYF.

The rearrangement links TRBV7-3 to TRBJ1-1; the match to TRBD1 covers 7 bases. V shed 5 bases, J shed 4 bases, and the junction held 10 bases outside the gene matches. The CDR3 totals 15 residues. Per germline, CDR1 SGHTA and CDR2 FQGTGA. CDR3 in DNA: TGTGCCAGCAGCCTCGGGCGAAGGGGGCTCACTGAAGCTTTCTTT. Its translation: CASSLGRRGLTEAFF.

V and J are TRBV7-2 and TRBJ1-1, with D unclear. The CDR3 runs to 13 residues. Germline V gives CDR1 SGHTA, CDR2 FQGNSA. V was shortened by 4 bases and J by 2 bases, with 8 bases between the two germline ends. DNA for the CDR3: TGTGCCAGCAGCTGGGCGGGTAACACTGAAGCTTTCTTT. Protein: CASSWAGNTEAFF.

The CDR3 is CASNSFRGTYEQYV. The CDR3, as DNA: TGTGCCAGCAACTCTTTCAGGGGAACCTACGAGCAGTACGTC. This chain links TRBV28 with TRBJ2-7; TRBD1 is a possible D gene (6 bases). The CDR3 runs to 14 residues. V lost 7 bases and J lost 2, with 15 bases in between. In germline, CDR1 is MDHEN, CDR2 SYDVKM.

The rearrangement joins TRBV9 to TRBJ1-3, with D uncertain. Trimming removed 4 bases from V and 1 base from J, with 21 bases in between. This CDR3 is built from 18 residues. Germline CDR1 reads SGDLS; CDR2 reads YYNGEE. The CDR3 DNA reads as TGTGCCAGCAGCCCCTTGAGGGAGGTCAGATCATCTGGAAACACCATATATTTT. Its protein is CASSPLREVRSSGNTIYF.